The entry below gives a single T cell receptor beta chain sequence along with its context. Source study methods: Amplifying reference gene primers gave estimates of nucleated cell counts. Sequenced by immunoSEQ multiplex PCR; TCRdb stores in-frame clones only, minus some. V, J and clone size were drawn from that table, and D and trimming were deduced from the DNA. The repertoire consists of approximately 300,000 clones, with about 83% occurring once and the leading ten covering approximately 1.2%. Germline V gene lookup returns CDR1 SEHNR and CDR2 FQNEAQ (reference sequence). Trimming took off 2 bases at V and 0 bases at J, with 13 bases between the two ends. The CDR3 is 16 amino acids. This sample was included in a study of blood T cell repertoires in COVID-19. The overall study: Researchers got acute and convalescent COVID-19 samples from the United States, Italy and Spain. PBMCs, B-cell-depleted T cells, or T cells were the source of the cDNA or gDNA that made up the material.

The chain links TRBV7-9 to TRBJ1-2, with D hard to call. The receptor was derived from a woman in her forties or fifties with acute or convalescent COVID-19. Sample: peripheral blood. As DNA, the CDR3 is TGTGCCAGCAGCTTACAGGCGGGAAGGTCTAACTATGGCTACACCTTC. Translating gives CASSLQAGRSNYGYTF.